The sequence of this TCR beta chain was determined in a study of T cells in localized non-small cell lung cancer. Findings and caveats of the study: Sequencing involved a lone tumor region, leaving heterogeneity possible. Longer overall survival was seen with higher T cell density measured in blood.

The CDR3 contains 14 residues. Germline V gene sequence: CDR1 SNHLY, CDR2 FYNNEI. V was pared by 1 base and J by 6 bases, with 4 bases of the junction left unmatched. As concerns this clone: Its antigen is as yet unknown.

The data were produced by immunoSEQ multiplex PCR, yet TCRdb's version contains in-frame clones alone and is incomplete. The sample consists of around 50,000 clones, around 86% of them appearing once. The material sequenced was PBMCs, taken before any cancer treatment. This receptor was identified in a female donor with stage II lung adenocarcinoma. This chain uses TRBV2 with TRBJ1-1; TRBD1 matches at 8 bases. The CDR3 nucleotides are TGTGCCAGCAGTGAAGGGACAGGGTTTTCTGAAGCTTTCTTT. It is translated as CASSEGTGFSEAFF. Combining the CDR3 with reference TRBV2 and TRBJ1-1 gives the whole variable domain EPEVTQTPSHQVTQMGQEVILRCVPISNHLYFYWYRQILGQKVEFLVSFYNNEISEKSEIFDDQFSVERPDGSNFTLKIRSTKLEDSAMYFCASSEGTGFSEAFFGQGTRLTVV.